This T cell receptor (beta chain) was captured in a study of blood T cell repertoires in COVID-19. Study summary: Sites across the United States, Italy and Spain contributed samples from acute and convalescent COVID-19.

Original methodology: Estimates of nucleated cell counts were drawn from the amplification of reference gene primers. Data came from immunoSEQ multiplex PCR; TCRdb stores just in-frame clones and leaves some out. That table gives V, J and clone size, and the DNA gave D and trimming. The sample shows fewer than 300,000 clones, approximately 83% of them seen only once. The germline CDR1 and CDR2 sequences are LNHDA and SQIVND (reference sequence). The CDR3 spans 16 residues. V lost 8 bases and J 8 bases, leaving 25 bases between the germline ends. V gene TRBV19 combines with J gene TRBJ1-5; TRBD1 is a possible D gene (6 bases). This clonotype was sampled from a person aged 65-85 years with COVID-19, enrolled during active disease. The source material was peripheral blood. The CDR3 sequence is CASGPPRQATLEPQHF. CDR3 DNA: TGTGCCAGTGGGCCTCCAAGACAGGCAACACTAGAGCCCCAGCATTTT.